One and the same sample provided the 22 T cell receptor beta chains below, sequenced in a study of blood T cell repertoires in COVID-19. TCRdb's table, derived via immunoSEQ multiplex PCR, lists solely in-frame clones and lacks some. The data contain around 150,000 clones, around three quarters of them singletons. The sequenced material came from peripheral blood. These receptors were collected from a man aged 50-59 years with active or convalescent COVID-19.

Here the CDR3 reads CSVLQGHSSGNTIYF. CDR3 nucleotide sequence: TGCAGCGTCTTACAGGGACATAGTTCTGGAAACACCATATATTTT. The chain is built from TRBV29-1 and TRBJ1-3; a possible D gene is TRBD1 (6 bases). This CDR3 is built from 15 residues. Germline values: CDR1 SQVTM, CDR2 ANQGSEA. Trimming pared 6 bases from V and 1 base from J, leaving 16 bases between.

The V and J genes are TRBV3-1 (or the pseudogene TRBV3-2) and TRBJ2-1, with TRBD2 identical over 9 bases. V trimming: 3 bases; J trimming: 9 bases; junction bases outside the gene matches: 9. The CDR3 consists of 15 residues. Germline V gene lookup returns CDR1 LGHDT and CDR2 YNNKEL (reference sequence). The CDR3 DNA reads as TGTGCCAGCAGCCAGATGGCTAGCGGGAAGGGTGAGCAGTTCTTC. This sequence encodes CASSQMASGKGEQFF.

J is TRBJ2-3 and V is TRBV5-1; the match to TRBD1 covers 9 bases. Germline V gene sequence: CDR1 SGHRS, CDR2 YFSETQ. CDR3 size: 16 residues. The ends lost 2 bases at V and 5 bases at J; junction bases unmatched: 9. The CDR3 here is CASSLLGGQGQDTQYF. Here the CDR3 DNA reads TGCGCCAGCAGCTTATTGGGGGGACAGGGACAAGATACGCAGTATTTT.

The genes are TRBV2 and TRBJ2-7; 10 positions agree with TRBD2. This CDR3 is built from 17 residues. Germline CDR1 is SNHLY and CDR2 is FYNNEI. Losses at the gene ends were 1 base for V and 0 bases for J; bases not matched to a gene: 6. The CDR3 coding sequence is TGTGCCAGCAGTGAAGGGACTAGCGGTCTCAGCTCCTACGAGCAGTACTTC. It encodes CASSEGTSGLSSYEQYF.

V is TRBV27 and J is TRBJ1-1; 10 nucleotides agree with TRBD1. V shed 6 bases, J shed 1 base, and the junction held 5 bases outside the gene matches. Germline lookup yields CDR1 MNHEY and CDR2 SMNVEV (reference sequence). The CDR3 spans 15 residues. The CDR3 coding sequence is TGTGCCAGCAGCTCGACAGGGGGCACGAACACTGAAGCTTTCTTT. Translated: CASSSTGGTNTEAFF.

The chain employs TRBV5-1 and TRBJ2-7, with 13 bases matching TRBD2. This CDR3 has 16 amino acids. Germline trimming cut 4 bases from V and 3 bases from J; bases unmatched to any gene: 7. Germline CDR1 is SGHRS and CDR2 is YFSETQ. The CDR3 is CASSHQGLAGDYEQYF. CDR3 nucleotides: TGCGCCAGCAGCCATCAAGGACTAGCGGGAGACTACGAGCAGTACTTC.

The chain has TRBV2 and TRBJ2-7; 9 bases agree with TRBD2. The trim removed 7 bases at V and 3 bases at J, leaving 10 bases unmatched. The CDR3 runs 15 residues. Germline CDR1 is SNHLY and CDR2 is FYNNEI. CDR3 sequence: CASTEGLAGYYEQYF. DNA of the CDR3: TGTGCCAGCACCGAAGGTCTAGCGGGATACTACGAGCAGTACTTC.

The chain has TRBV19 and TRBJ1-2, with TRBD1 identical over 9 bases. The ends lost 9 bases at V and 4 bases at J; junction bases unmatched: 9. This CDR3 has 14 residues. Germline-derived CDR1 and CDR2 are LNHDA and SQIVND (reference sequence). The CDR3 DNA sequence: TGTGCCAGCCTTATCGGACAGGGGTCCTATGGCTACACCTTC. Translating it yields CASLIGQGSYGYTF.

The V and J genes are TRBV11-2 and TRBJ2-3; TRBD2 matches at 9 bases. CDR1 SGHAT and CDR2 FQNNGV come from the germline V gene. J was trimmed by 5 bases and V by 0 bases; bases with no gene match: 3. The CDR3 consists of 15 residues. CDR3 amino acids: CASSLDALAGDTQYF. CDR3 bases: TGTGCCAGCAGCTTAGATGCACTAGCGGGAGATACGCAGTATTTT.

V and J are TRBV11-2 and TRBJ1-2; TRBD1 is a possible D gene (5 bases). Germline V lookup: CDR1 SGHAT, CDR2 FQNNGV. This CDR3 spans 15 amino acids. V was clipped by 1 base and J by 6 bases, with 15 bases between them. The CDR3 DNA sequence: TGTGCCAGCAGCTTAGTATTCGGGGGGTTGGATGGCTACACCTTC. Residues: CASSLVFGGLDGYTF.

This chain links TRBV11-2 with TRBJ1-2; 10 bases line up with TRBD1. Germline V gene lookup returns CDR1 SGHAT and CDR2 FQNNGV. The CDR3 sequence is 15 residues long. The V segment lost 4 bases and the J segment 5 bases; nucleotides outside the gene matches: 7. In DNA, the CDR3 is TGTGCCAGCAGCTCGGGGACAGGGGTAGGATATGGCTACACCTTC. As protein: CASSSGTGVGYGYTF.

V gene TRBV27 combines with J gene TRBJ2-7; D may be TRBD1 (6 bases). The CDR3 sequence is 14 residues long. V lost 3 bases, J lost 0 bases, and 9 bases lay in between. Germline V lookup: CDR1 MNHEY, CDR2 SMNVEV (reference sequence). The CDR3 loop reads CASSFRTDSYEQYF. The CDR3 bases are TGTGCCAGCAGTTTCAGGACAGACTCCTACGAGCAGTACTTC.

The V gene is TRBV2, the J gene TRBJ2-3, with D tentatively TRBD2 (5 bases). CDR1 SNHLY and CDR2 FYNNEI come from the germline V gene. V lost 5 bases to trimming and J lost 0 bases, with 12 bases between them. There are 15 residues in the CDR3. As DNA, the CDR3 is TGTGCCAGCAGTTCCGGACGGGATAGCACAGATACGCAGTATTTT. This sequence encodes CASSSGRDSTDTQYF.

This chain joins TRBV4-2 and TRBJ2-6; no clear D gene. The V end was cut by 4 bases, the J end by 0 bases, with 16 bases between. The length of the CDR3 is 18 residues. Per germline, CDR1 LGHNA and CDR2 YNFKEQ. Here the CDR3 reads CASSPNPVRNSGANVLTF. The CDR3, as DNA: TGTGCCAGCAGCCCCAACCCCGTGCGAAACTCTGGGGCCAACGTCCTGACTTTC.

This clone has a handful of counts. This sequence joins TRBV21-1 and TRBJ2-7; the table's D call, TRBD1, was not checked against the DNA. TRBV21-1 is termed a pseudogene. There are 17 residues in the CDR3. In nucleotides, the CDR3 is TGTGCCAGCAGCCACCGCCCGGGAGACAGGGTGTCCTACGAGCAGTACTTC. This gives the protein CASSHRPGDRVSYEQYF.

This chain connects TRBV7-6 to TRBJ2-1; 9 positions agree with TRBD1. Trimming took 5 bases from V and 6 from J; bases not matched to a gene: 8. The CDR3 extends over 15 amino acids. Germline V gene data show CDR1 as SGHVS and CDR2 as FNYEAQ. The CDR3 DNA follows: TGTGCCAGCAGCAAGGACAGGGGTGCCCTCAATGAGCAGTTCTTC. This encodes CASSKDRGALNEQFF. Supplemented by reference TRBV7-6 and TRBJ2-1, the full variable domain reads GAGVSQSPRYKVTKRGQDVALRCDPISGHVSLYWYRQALGQGPEFLTYFNYEAQQDKSGLPNDRFSAERPEGSISTLTIQRTEQRDSAMYRCASSKDRGALNEQFFGPGTRLTVL.

Only a few counts were recorded for this clone. The chain has TRBV4-1 and TRBJ2-5; D is possibly TRBD2 (5 bases). V was cut by 4 bases and J by 6 bases, with 15 bases left in between. The V gene's germline CDR1 is MGHRA and CDR2 YSYEKL. CDR3 length equals 14 residues. CDR3 region: CASSPSLEGKTQYF. Written as DNA, the CDR3 is TGCGCCAGCAGCCCTAGTCTTGAGGGCAAGACCCAGTACTTC.

The chain joins TRBV18 to TRBJ2-3; 7 bases agree with TRBD1. CDR1 KGHSH and CDR2 LQKENI come from the germline V gene. V shed 3 bases and J 2 bases; nucleotides not matched to a gene: 2. This CDR3 has 14 residues. This CDR3 is CASSPTGATDTQYF. For the CDR3, the DNA is TGTGCCAGCTCACCCACAGGGGCCACAGATACGCAGTATTTT.

This sequence joins TRBV5-1 and TRBJ1-1; maybe TRBD1 (6 bases). V shed 4 bases and J shed 4 bases, with 14 bases lying between them. Germline values: CDR1 SGHRS, CDR2 YFSETQ. This CDR3 has 14 residues. This CDR3 is CASSALTGGTEAFF. Written as DNA, the CDR3 is TGCGCCAGCAGCGCTTTGACAGGTGGCACTGAAGCTTTCTTT.

V usage is TRBV11-3 and J usage is TRBJ2-1, with a tentative D call TRBD1 (5 bases). This CDR3 is 15 amino acids long. The V gene lost 4 bases and the J gene lost 0 bases, with 10 bases spanning the gap. Per the germline V gene, CDR1 is SGHNT and CDR2 is YENEEA. Here the CDR3 DNA reads TGTGCCAGCAGCTCGCAGGGAAGCTCCTACAATGAGCAGTTCTTC. This encodes CASSSQGSSYNEQFF. The full variable domain, with the rest looked up from reference TRBV11-3 and TRBJ2-1, is EAGVVQSPRYKIIEKKQPVAFWCNPISGHNTLYWYLQNLGQGPELLIRYENEEAVDDSQLPKDRFSAERLKGVDSTLKIQPAELGDSAVYLCASSSQGSSYNEQFFGPGTRLTVL.

CDR3 in amino acids: CASSLTGLNTGELFF. CDR3 DNA sequence: TGTGCCAGCAGCTTAACAGGCCTTAACACCGGGGAGCTGTTTTTT. This chain connects TRBV11-2 to TRBJ2-2, with D possibly TRBD1 on 5 matching bases. From germline, CDR1 is SGHAT and CDR2 FQNNGV. This CDR3 has 15 amino acids. The ends were cut back, 2 bases at V and 2 bases at J, with 9 bases in the middle. The entire variable domain, with the rest obtained from reference TRBV11-2 and TRBJ2-2, is as follows: EAGVAQSPRYKIIEKRQSVAFWCNPISGHATLYWYQQILGQGPKLLIQFQNNGVVDDSQLPKDRFSAERLKGVDSTLKIQPAKLEDSAVYLCASSLTGLNTGELFFGEGSRLTVL.

The chain has TRBV18 and TRBJ2-1; 12 positions agree with TRBD1. Germline CDR1 reads KGHSH; CDR2 reads LQKENI. This CDR3 spans 18 amino acids. V lost 3 bases, J lost 7 bases, and 13 bases stayed unmatched. In DNA, the CDR3 is TGTGCCAGCTCACCCAAAATCCCCGGGACAGGGGGCAGGAATGAGCAGTTCTTC. Protein: CASSPKIPGTGGRNEQFF.